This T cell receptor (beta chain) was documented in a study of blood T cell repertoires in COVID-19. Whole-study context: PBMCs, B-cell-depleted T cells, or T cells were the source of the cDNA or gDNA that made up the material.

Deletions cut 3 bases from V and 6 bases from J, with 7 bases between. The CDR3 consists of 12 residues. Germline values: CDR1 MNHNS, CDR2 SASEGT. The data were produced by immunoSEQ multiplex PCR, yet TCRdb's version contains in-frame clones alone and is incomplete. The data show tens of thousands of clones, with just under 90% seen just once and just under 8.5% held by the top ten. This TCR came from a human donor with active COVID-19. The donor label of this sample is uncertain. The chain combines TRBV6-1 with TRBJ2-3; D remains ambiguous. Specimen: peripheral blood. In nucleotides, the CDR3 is TGTGCCAGCAGTGAGGCCCGTGATACGCAGTATTTT. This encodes CASSEARDTQYF.